These T cell receptor beta chains were read from a single sample in a study of cytotoxic CD8 clonotypes in ibrutinib-treated CLL. TCRdb's copy holds only in-frame clones and misses some; the assay was immunoSEQ multiplex PCR. The table lists about 56,000 clones, around 60% of them singletons. Sequenced material: PBMCs, taken after 24 months of ibrutinib treatment. The receptors were sampled from a human donor with chronic lymphocytic leukemia. CDR3s include the opening cysteine and the closing phenylalanine or tryptophan. A D gene is named only where the DNA matches it firmly. Some rows have no size entry. The others give once, few or many, or a class for an expanded clone.

>-|TRBJ2-3|TRBV7-2|few
TGTGCCAGCAGCTTAGCCCAGCGGGCCACAGATACGCAGTATTTT
CASSLAQRATDTQYF
>-|TRBJ2-3|TRBV12-5|-
TGTGCTAGTGGTTTGGGAACTTCGGGAGCTAGCACAGATACGCAGTATTTT
CASGLGTSGASTDTQYF
>TRBD1|TRBJ1-2|TRBV7-9|few
TGTGCCAGCAGGCTAACAGGGGATGCAACTGGCTACACCTTC
CASRLTGDATGYTF
>-|TRBJ2-3|TRBV5-1|-
TGCGCCAGCAGCTTGTTCTTCACCTCAGGGGATACGCAGTATTTT
CASSLFFTSGDTQYF
>TRBD1|TRBJ2-3|TRBV30|-
TGTGCCTGGATCCCGGACAGGGTCTTGACAGATACGCAGTATTTT
CAWIPDRVLTDTQYF
>-|TRBJ1-1|TRBV27|-
TGTGCCAGCAGTTTCGCAGGACCGAACACTGAAGCTTTCTTT
CASSFAGPNTEAFF
>-|TRBJ2-5|TRBV5-1|-
TGCGCCAGCAGCCCAAGGACTGGGACGGCAGAGACCCAGTACTTC
CASSPRTGTAETQYF
>-|TRBJ2-1|TRBV27|once
TGTGCCAGCAGTTTTGGCACTCGCCCTCCTTACAATGAGCAGTTCTTC
CASSFGTRPPYNEQFF
>-|TRBJ2-7|TRBV5-1|once
TGCGCCAGCACCCCCGGCGGAGGCTACACCTACGAGCAGTACTTC
CASTPGGGYTYEQYF
>-|TRBJ1-6|TRBV11-2|once
TGTGCCAGCAGCTTTCCAGGGCTGGGGAACTCGACACCCCTCCACTTT
CASSFPGLGNSTPLHF
>TRBD2|TRBJ2-3|TRBV4-2|-
TGTGCCAGCAGCCAGGGAATTAAGACTAGCGCCCGCCGAGATACGCAGTATTTT
CASSQGIKTSARRDTQYF
>-|TRBJ2-2|TRBV29-1|-
TGCAGCGCCCCAGGAAGGAACACCGGGGAGCTGTTTTTT
CSAPGRNTGELFF
>-|TRBJ1-6|TRBV5-1|few
TGCGCCAGCAGCCCTGGGGCGGGTCCTAATTCACCCCTCCACTTT
CASSPGAGPNSPLHF
>-|TRBJ2-3|TRBV6-1|many
TGTGCCAGCAGTCCCCGCGGGGAAATAGATACGCAGTATTTT
CASSPRGEIDTQYF
>-|TRBJ2-7|TRBV6-1|-
TGTGCCAGCAGCACAACAGGATCCTCCCCTTACGAGCAGTACTTC
CASSTTGSSPYEQYF
>-|TRBJ1-3|TRBV18|few
TGTGCCAGCTCACCTCTGGATAACTCTGGAAACACCATATATTTT
CASSPLDNSGNTIYF
>-|TRBJ1-3|TRBV2|-
TGTGCCAGCAGCCCCAACAGGGTCGCTGGAAACACCATATATTTT
CASSPNRVAGNTIYF
>TRBD1|TRBJ2-7|TRBV28|-
TGTGCCAGCAGTCCTGACAGGGTATTAGACGAGCAGTACTTC
CASSPDRVLDEQYF
>TRBD2|TRBJ2-1|TRBV5-4|-
TGTGCCAGCAGCTTGCCTAGCGGGGGCAATGAGCAGTTCTTC
CASSLPSGGNEQFF
>-|TRBJ2-7|TRBV30|-
TGTGCCTGGAGCGCGGGGGGACAGGGCTACGAGCAGTACTTC
CAWSAGGQGYEQYF
>TRBD2|TRBJ2-5|TRBV27|-
TGTGCCAGCAGTCCCCGGGGGACTAGCGGGAGGGCTGGGTTGAGAGAGACCCAGTACTTC
CASSPRGTSGRAGLRETQYF
>-|TRBJ2-5|TRBV6-5|once
TGTGCCAGCAGTTACTACGGACAGTACCAAGAGACCCAGTACTTC
CASSYYGQYQETQYF
>-|TRBJ1-5|TRBV23-1|-
TGCGCCAGCAGTCAATCTTTCCGGGAGGGCAATCAGCCCCAGCATTTT
CASSQSFREGNQPQHF
>-|TRBJ1-5|TRBV29-1|-
TGCAGCGTTGATCAGGGCCCCAATCAGCCCCAGCATTTT
CSVDQGPNQPQHF
>-|TRBJ2-7|TRBV7-6|few
TGTGCCAGCAGCACCTCTCCCGGGCGGTCCTACGAGCAGTACTTC
CASSTSPGRSYEQYF
>-|TRBJ1-1|TRBV4-2|-
TGTGCCAGCAGTTTGGTTGTCAACACTGAAGCTTTCTTT
CASSLVVNTEAFF
>-|TRBJ2-5|TRBV9|-
TGTGCCAGCAGCGCCAACCTCCAAGAGACCCAGTACTTC
CASSANLQETQYF
>-|TRBJ2-1|TRBV21-1|-
TGTGCCAGCAGCACTCAGGCGGGAGAGAAATACAATGAGCAGTTCTTC
CASSTQAGEKYNEQFF
>-|TRBJ2-7|TRBV6-1|few
TGTGCCAGCAGTGTTCAGCGGAGATCCTACGAGCAGTACTTC
CASSVQRRSYEQYF
>-|TRBJ2-1|TRBV18|-
TGTGCCAGCTCAACGACTAACAATGAGCAGTTCTTC
CASSTTNNEQFF
>-|TRBJ1-6|TRBV6-5|once
TGTGCCAGCAGTTACTACTTCAGCTCCTATAATTCACCCCTCCACTTT
CASSYYFSSYNSPLHF
>TRBD1|TRBJ1-2|TRBV2|-
TGTGCCAGCAGTGAACGGACAGGGGCTTATGGCTACACCTTC
CASSERTGAYGYTF
>-|TRBJ1-6|TRBV28|few
TGTGCCAGCAATAACGGTGCCGATTCACCCCTCCACTTT
CASNNGADSPLHF
>TRBD1|TRBJ1-2|TRBV5-6|-
TGTGCCAGCAGCTTGGGGGTTGACAGGGTGGACGGCTACACCTTC
CASSLGVDRVDGYTF
>-|TRBJ2-7|TRBV5-4|-
TGTGCCAGCAGCTTTACTCAAGGGCGCGAGCAGTACTTC
CASSFTQGREQYF
>-|TRBJ2-5|TRBV18|-
TGTGCCAGCTCACCACCCTTGGACACCCAGCTCTTATCGACCCAGTACTTC
CASSPPLDTQLLSTQYF
>TRBD2|TRBJ2-2|TRBV10-3|-
TGTGCCATCATACGGACTAGCGGCCCTAACACCGGGGAGCTGTTTTTT
CAIIRTSGPNTGELFF
>TRBD2|TRBJ2-5|TRBV29-1|-
TGCAGCGTTCAGCCGGGGGGGGAGACCCAGTACTTC
CSVQPGGETQYF
>-|TRBJ1-2|TRBV29-1|-
TGCAGCGTTGAAGATCCGGAGGGGCAAGGCTACACCTTC
CSVEDPEGQGYTF
>-|TRBJ1-5|TRBV19|many
TGTGCCACAGGGTGGGGGAATCAGCCCCAGCATTTT
CATGWGNQPQHF
>TRBD2|TRBJ2-5|TRBV7-8|-
TGTGCCAGCAGACCCGTTGGCGGGGGGTACCAAGAGACCCAGTACTTC
CASRPVGGGYQETQYF
>-|TRBJ2-5|TRBV2|few
TGTGCCAGCAGTCGGGACTCCGGTGCGCGGACCCAGTACTTC
CASSRDSGARTQYF
>TRBD1|TRBJ1-2|TRBV7-9|many
TGTGCCAGCAGCCGTCCCGGGACAGGTTATGGCTACACCTTC
CASSRPGTGYGYTF
>-|TRBJ2-2|TRBV5-1|few
TGCGCCAGCAGCGGTTTGACCGGGGAGCTGTTTTTT
CASSGLTGELFF
>-|TRBJ2-2|TRBV5-1|many
TGCGCCAGCAGCGGGGAAGCGGGCACCGGGGAGCTGTTTTTT
CASSGEAGTGELFF
>TRBD2|TRBJ2-3|TRBV11-3|-
TGTGCCAGCAGCTCGAATAGCGGGGGAGTCGATACGCAGTATTTT
CASSSNSGGVDTQYF
>TRBD2|TRBJ2-3|TRBV5-1|few
TGCGCCAGCAGCATAACCGGGACTAGCGGGAGTTCAGATACGCAGTATTTT
CASSITGTSGSSDTQYF
>-|TRBJ2-7|TRBV11-3|-
TGTGCCAGCAAGGCGGGACCAACTTCCCACGAGCAGTACTTC
CASKAGPTSHEQYF
>-|TRBJ2-3|TRBV10-3|medium-sized
TGTGCCATCAGTGAGGGGGCGGTCACAGATACGCAGTATTTT
CAISEGAVTDTQYF
>TRBD1|TRBJ1-3|TRBV7-6|-
TGTGCCAGCAGTTCCGGGACAGGGGGCCAAAACACCATATATTTT
CASSSGTGGQNTIYF
>TRBD1|TRBJ2-2|TRBV4-2|-
TGTGCCAGCAGTCCAAGAGGGGACAGCCCAAACACCGGGGAGCTGTTTTTT
CASSPRGDSPNTGELFF
>-|TRBJ2-7|TRBV6-1|-
TGTGCCAGCAGCGAGGGACACGCGAGAACCTACGAGCAGTACTTC
CASSEGHARTYEQYF
>-|TRBJ2-1|TRBV19|-
TGTGCCAGTAGTATAATGGTGGCACCCAATGAGCAGTTCTTC
CASSIMVAPNEQFF
>-|TRBJ1-1|TRBV5-1|-
TGCGCCAGCAGGCCCTCGGTGAACACTGAAGCTTTCTTT
CASRPSVNTEAFF
>-|TRBJ2-5|TRBV5-1|-
TGCGCCAGCAGCTTGGTAGGCGAGACCCAGTACTTC
CASSLVGETQYF